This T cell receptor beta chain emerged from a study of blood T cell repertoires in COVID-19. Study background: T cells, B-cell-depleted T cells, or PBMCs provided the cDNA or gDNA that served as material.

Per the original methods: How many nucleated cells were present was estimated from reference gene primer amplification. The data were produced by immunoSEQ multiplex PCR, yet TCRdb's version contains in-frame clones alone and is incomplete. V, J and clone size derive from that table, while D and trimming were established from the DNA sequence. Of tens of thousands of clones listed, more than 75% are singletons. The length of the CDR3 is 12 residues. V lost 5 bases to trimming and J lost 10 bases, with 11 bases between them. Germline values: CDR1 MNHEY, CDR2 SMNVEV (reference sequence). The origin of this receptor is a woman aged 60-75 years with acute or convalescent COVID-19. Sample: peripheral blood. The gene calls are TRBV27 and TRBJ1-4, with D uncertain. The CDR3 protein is CASSPTGSKLFF. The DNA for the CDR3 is TGTGCCAGCAGTCCGACGGGGTCAAAACTGTTTTTT.